The 19 T cell receptor beta chains in this list originate from one sample, sequenced in a study of T cell repertoires in ileal Crohn's disease. The data were produced by immunoSEQ multiplex PCR, yet TCRdb's version contains in-frame clones alone and is incomplete. There are over 25,000 clones in the sample; about four fifths occur only once, and roughly 19% lies in the top ten. Sequencing input: ileal tissue. Receptors were obtained from an adult with Crohn's disease.

This clone was detected only once. The genes are TRBV19 and TRBJ2-3; D is perhaps TRBD1 (6 bases). The V gene's germline CDR1 is LNHDA and CDR2 SQIVND (reference sequence). The V end was cut by 10 bases, the J end by 8 bases, with 19 bases between. The CDR3 is 13 residues long. The CDR3 sequence is CATNGDTSPTQYF. CDR3 bases: TGTGCCACCAACGGGGACACTTCACCTACGCAGTATTTT.

The chain uses TRBV25-1 and TRBJ2-1; a weak D match, TRBD1 (6 bases). The ends were cut back, 4 bases at V and 8 bases at J, with 18 bases in the middle. This CDR3 is built from 15 residues. Germline CDR1 MGHDK, CDR2 SYGVNS. The CDR3 DNA reads TGTGCCAGCAGTGCCCCTGGGGGCGCCGGCTATGAGCAGTTCTTC. It translates to CASSAPGGAGYEQFF.

The rearrangement uses TRBV5-1 and TRBJ2-5; TRBD1 might be the D (5 bases). Per germline, CDR1 SGHRS and CDR2 YFSETQ. The CDR3 loop spans 12 amino acids. Trimming stripped 1 base from V and 4 bases from J, with 5 bases between. CDR3 DNA: TGCGCCAGCAGCTTGACAGGAGAGACCCAGTACTTC. This gives the protein CASSLTGETQYF. The full variable domain, completed using reference TRBV5-1 and TRBJ2-5, is KAGVTQTPRYLIKTRGQQVTLSCSPISGHRSVSWYQQTPGQGLQFLFEYFSETQRNKGNFPGRFSGRQFSNSRSEMNVSTLELGDSALYLCASSLTGETQYFGPGTRLLVL.

V is TRBV30 and J is TRBJ2-1, with TRBD2 matching over 13 bases. The germline V gene encodes CDR1 GTSNPN and CDR2 SVGIG (reference sequence). The CDR3 consists of 16 residues. After removal of 7 bases from V and 4 bases from J, the junction contained 10 bases not matched to a gene. Here the CDR3 reads CASTSGGASLYNEQFF. CDR3 nucleotides: TGTGCCTCAACTAGCGGGGGGGCCTCCCTATACAATGAGCAGTTCTTC.

The rearrangement uses TRBV9 and TRBJ2-5; the D gene is possibly TRBD1 (5 bases). Germline V gene sequence: CDR1 SGDLS, CDR2 YYNGEE. CDR3 size: 13 residues. Trimming pared 3 bases from V and 7 bases from J, leaving 13 bases between. The CDR3 DNA sequence: TGTGCCAGCAGCGAAATTCTTCAGGGGACCCAGTACTTC. Amino acid sequence: CASSEILQGTQYF. The full variable domain, with the rest looked up from reference TRBV9 and TRBJ2-5, is DSGVTQTPKHLITATGQRVTLRCSPRSGDLSVYWYQQSLDQGLQFLIQYYNGEERAKGNILERFSAQQFPDLHSELNLSSLELGDSALYFCASSEILQGTQYFGPGTRLLVL.

The chain couples TRBV5-3 to TRBJ2-7, with a possible D match to TRBD2 (6 bases). TRBV5-3 is identified as an open reading frame with a role that is uncertain. This CDR3 comprises 14 residues. With 4 bases removed from V and 3 bases from J, the gap between germline ends came to 14 bases. DNA for the CDR3: TGTGCCAGAAGCACCCACGACGGGAGCTACGAGCAGTACTTC. Protein sequence: CARSTHDGSYEQYF.

The gene calls are TRBV6-5 and TRBJ1-1; D is ambiguous. The CDR3 loop spans 14 amino acids. Trimming cost V 6 bases and J 4 bases, with 15 bases left between them. From germline, CDR1 is MNHEY and CDR2 SVGAGI. This CDR3 is CASSRRLPSTEAFF. CDR3 bases: TGTGCCAGCAGCCGGAGGCTACCGAGCACTGAAGCTTTCTTT.

This clone was picked up one time. This chain links TRBV12-5 with TRBJ2-3; 7 bases fit TRBD1. CDR3 length: 12 amino acids. Trimming cost V 7 bases and J 4 bases; bases outside gene matches: 2. Germline V gene sequence: CDR1 LGHNT, CDR2 FRNRAP. CDR3 bases: TGTGCTAGTGCCCAGGGGGCAGATACGCAGTATTTT. Translated: CASAQGADTQYF. The whole variable domain, filled in from reference TRBV12-5 and TRBJ2-3, reads DARVTQTPRHKVTEMGQEVTMRCQPILGHNTVFWYRQTMMQGLELLAYFRNRAPLDDSGMPKDRFSAEMPDATLATLKIQPSEPRDSAVYFCASAQGADTQYFGPGTRLTVL.

The V call is TRBV5-1, the J call TRBJ2-2; TRBD2 aligns across 7 bases. Germline V gene sequence: CDR1 SGHRS, CDR2 YFSETQ. The V gene end was trimmed by 0 bases and the J gene end by 4 bases; junction bases not matched to a gene: 6. CDR3 length equals 16 residues. The CDR3 sequence is CASSLGAPGGTGELFF. The DNA for the CDR3 is TGCGCCAGCAGCTTGGGTGCGCCGGGGGGCACCGGGGAGCTGTTTTTT.

The chain employs TRBV5-6 and TRBJ2-5; 7 bases map to TRBD1. This CDR3 is built from 15 residues. The V gene end was trimmed by 4 bases and the J gene end by 7 bases; junction bases not matched to a gene: 13. The germline gives CDR1 SGHDT, CDR2 YYEEEE. CDR3 sequence: CASSPLGQQEGTQYF. For the CDR3, the DNA is TGTGCCAGCAGCCCACTGGGACAGCAGGAAGGGACCCAGTACTTC.

The rearrangement joins TRBV6-1 to TRBJ1-1; no clear D. Between the trimmed V and J ends, which lost 6 bases and 3 bases, there was a span of 17 bases. The CDR3 is 15 residues long. Looked up from germline, CDR1 is MNHNS and CDR2 is SASEGT. CDR3 sequence: CASSRGDRDYTEAFF. In nucleotides, the CDR3 is TGTGCCAGCAGCCGCGGGGATCGGGATTACACTGAAGCTTTCTTT.

This clone has more than one count but fewer than ten. The V and J genes are TRBV14 and TRBJ2-1; the D is unclear. Trimming took off 4 bases at V and 14 bases at J, with 15 bases between the two ends. This CDR3 has 12 residues. CDR1 and CDR2 from the germline V gene are SGHDN and FVKESK. The DNA of the CDR3 is TGTGCCAGCAGCCCCATGACACGGCGAAAGTTCTTC. It is translated as CASSPMTRRKFF.

This clone was detected a few times. The genes are TRBV5-1 and TRBJ2-7; 10 nucleotides agree with TRBD2. The CDR3 length is 16 residues. Trimming at V came to 4 bases and at J to 6 bases, leaving 13 bases not matched to a gene. CDR1 is SGHRS, CDR2 YFSETQ, per germline. CDR3 loop: CASSPNSGRMRSEQYF. The CDR3, as DNA: TGCGCCAGCAGCCCAAATAGCGGGAGGATGCGAAGCGAGCAGTACTTC.

This clone was counted a few times. The chain employs TRBV30 and TRBJ1-2; weak D call: TRBD1 (6 bases). V lost 4 bases and J lost 3, with 12 bases in between. CDR1 and CDR2 from the germline V gene are GTSNPN and SVGIG (reference sequence). The CDR3 totals 13 residues. CDR3 in DNA: TGTGCCTGGACCGAACAGGGATACTATGGCTACACCTTC. It yields the protein CAWTEQGYYGYTF.

The chain is built from TRBV5-1 and TRBJ2-1; 15 bases align to TRBD2. Germline CDR1 SGHRS, CDR2 YFSETQ. Trimming at V came to 4 bases and at J to 4 bases, leaving 0 bases not matched to a gene. The CDR3 length is 15 residues. CDR3 in DNA: TGCGCCAGCAGCGGGACTAGCGGGGGGTACAATGAGCAGTTCTTC. Translating it yields CASSGTSGGYNEQFF.

V usage is TRBV18 and J usage is TRBJ2-7; 7 positions agree with TRBD1. CDR3 length: 15 residues. The V and J ends lost 2 bases and 4 bases, in that order; junction bases with no gene match: 8. Germline assignment: CDR1 KGHSH and CDR2 LQKENI. The DNA of the CDR3 is TGTGCCAGCTCACCAATCTACGGGACAGAATACGAGCAGTACTTC. It encodes CASSPIYGTEYEQYF. Full variable domain (missing parts from reference TRBV18 and TRBJ2-7): NAGVMQNPRHLVRRRGQEARLRCSPMKGHSHVYWYRQLPEEGLKFMVYLQKENIIDESGMPKERFSAEFPKEGPSILRIQQVVRGDSAAYFCASSPIYGTEYEQYFGPGTRLTVT.

The V call is TRBV7-9, the J call TRBJ1-6, with 7 positions matching TRBD1. This CDR3 contains 14 residues. Germline lookup yields CDR1 SEHNR and CDR2 FQNEAQ (reference sequence). Trimming removed 5 bases from V and 7 bases from J; junction bases left unmatched: 5. The DNA of the CDR3 is TGTGCCAGCAGCCCCGGGACAGCGAATTCACCCCTCCACTTT. Amino acid sequence: CASSPGTANSPLHF.

The chain carries TRBV19 and TRBJ2-2; D gene unclear. Germline V lookup: CDR1 LNHDA, CDR2 SQIVND (reference sequence). Between the trimmed V and J ends, which lost 9 bases and 2 bases, there was a span of 7 bases. The CDR3 runs to 12 residues. The CDR3 region has the DNA TGTGCCAGGACGGGTAACACCGGGGAGCTGTTTTTT. Residues: CARTGNTGELFF.

The chain recombines TRBV7-9 with TRBJ2-7; 9 bases match TRBD1. The CDR3 has 16 residues. Germline V gene data show CDR1 as SEHNR and CDR2 as FQNEAQ (reference sequence). V trimming: 1 base; J trimming: 1 base; junction bases outside the gene matches: 5. CDR3 in DNA: TGTGCCAGCAGCTTAGGATTGGGACAGGGTTCCTACGAGCAGTACTTC. Its translation is CASSLGLGQGSYEQYF.